This TCR beta chain was observed in a study of shared clonotypes between healthy human individuals. There are 17 residues in the CDR3. Per germline, CDR1 SEHNR and CDR2 FQNEAQ (reference sequence). The germline V and J ends were trimmed by 1 base and 2 bases, with 17 bases remaining between them. This clone appeared once. CD45RO-negative cells were positively selected for CCR7, leaving out terminally differentiated effector memory CD45RA+ cells. Several immunoSEQ 96-well plates shared each subset's DNA, each plate a replicate. Sequenced by immunoSEQ multiplex PCR; TCRdb stores in-frame clones only, minus some. The profile shows around 2,100,000 clones, about 94% of them singletons.

This rearrangement joins TRBV7-9 to TRBJ1-2; D is unclear. The clonotype originates from a man between 18 and 29 years old in good health. The sequencing sample was made of naive CD8+ T cells sorted from blood. The CDR3 DNA reads TGTGCCAGCAGCTTAGGGTTGGAGGAAGCATTAAACTATGGCTACACCTTC. Translating it yields CASSLGLEEALNYGYTF.